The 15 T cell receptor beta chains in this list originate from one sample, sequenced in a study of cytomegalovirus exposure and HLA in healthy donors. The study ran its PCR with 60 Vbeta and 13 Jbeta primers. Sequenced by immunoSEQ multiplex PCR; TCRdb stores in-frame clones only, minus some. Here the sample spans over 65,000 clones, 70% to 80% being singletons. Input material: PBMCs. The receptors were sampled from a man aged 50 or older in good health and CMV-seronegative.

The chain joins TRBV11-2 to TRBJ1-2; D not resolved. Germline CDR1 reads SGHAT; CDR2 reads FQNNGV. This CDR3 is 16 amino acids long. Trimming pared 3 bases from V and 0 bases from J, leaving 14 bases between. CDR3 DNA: TGTGCCAGCAGCTTGGATGCGGGGATGGCTAACTATGGCTACACCTTC. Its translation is CASSLDAGMANYGYTF. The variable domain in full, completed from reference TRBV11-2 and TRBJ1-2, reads EAGVAQSPRYKIIEKRQSVAFWCNPISGHATLYWYQQILGQGPKLLIQFQNNGVVDDSQLPKDRFSAERLKGVDSTLKIQPAKLEDSAVYLCASSLDAGMANYGYTFGSGTRLTVV.

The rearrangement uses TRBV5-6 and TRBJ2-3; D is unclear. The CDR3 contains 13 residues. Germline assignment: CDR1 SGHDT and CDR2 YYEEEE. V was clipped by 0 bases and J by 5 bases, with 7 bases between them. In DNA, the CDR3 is TGTGCCAGCAGCTTGGGGGCAGGAGATACGCAGTATTTT. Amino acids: CASSLGAGDTQYF.

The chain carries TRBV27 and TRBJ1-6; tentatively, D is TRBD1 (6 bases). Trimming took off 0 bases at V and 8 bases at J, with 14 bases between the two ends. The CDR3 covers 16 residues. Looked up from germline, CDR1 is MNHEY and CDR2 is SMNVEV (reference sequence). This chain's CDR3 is CASSLSRGGGYSPLHF. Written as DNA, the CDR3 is TGTGCCAGCAGTTTATCGAGGGGAGGGGGGTATTCACCCCTCCACTTT.

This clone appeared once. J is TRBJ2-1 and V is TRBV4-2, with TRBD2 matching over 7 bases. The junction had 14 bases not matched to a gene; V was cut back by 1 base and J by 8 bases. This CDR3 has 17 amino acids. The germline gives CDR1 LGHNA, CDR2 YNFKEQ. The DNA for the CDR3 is TGTGCCAGCAGCCAAGGTTCGGGAGGTGGAGGGGCGCATGAGCAGTTCTTC. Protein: CASSQGSGGGGAHEQFF.

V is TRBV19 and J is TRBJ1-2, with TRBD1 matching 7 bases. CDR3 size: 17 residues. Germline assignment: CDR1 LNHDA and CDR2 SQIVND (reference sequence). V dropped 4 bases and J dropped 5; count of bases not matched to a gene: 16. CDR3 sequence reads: CASSRGNLAGGIYGYTF. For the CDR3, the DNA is TGTGCCAGTAGTAGGGGTAACCTGGCAGGGGGGATTTATGGCTACACCTTC.

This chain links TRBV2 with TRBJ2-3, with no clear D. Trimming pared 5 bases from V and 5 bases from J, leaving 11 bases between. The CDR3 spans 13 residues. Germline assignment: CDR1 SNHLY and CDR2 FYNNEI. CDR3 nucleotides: TGTGCCAGCAGTTATACTTTAAGAGATACGCAGTATTTT. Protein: CASSYTLRDTQYF. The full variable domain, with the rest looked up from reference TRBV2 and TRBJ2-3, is EPEVTQTPSHQVTQMGQEVILRCVPISNHLYFYWYRQILGQKVEFLVSFYNNEISEKSEIFDDQFSVERPDGSNFTLKIRSTKLEDSAMYFCASSYTLRDTQYFGPGTRLTVL.

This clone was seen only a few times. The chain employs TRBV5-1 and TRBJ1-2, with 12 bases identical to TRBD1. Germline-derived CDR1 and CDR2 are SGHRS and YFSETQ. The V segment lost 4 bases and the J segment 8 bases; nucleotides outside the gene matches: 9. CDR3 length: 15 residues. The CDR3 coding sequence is TGCGCCAGCAGCGACCGGGACAGGGGGCTTTCGGGCTACACCTTC. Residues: CASSDRDRGLSGYTF.

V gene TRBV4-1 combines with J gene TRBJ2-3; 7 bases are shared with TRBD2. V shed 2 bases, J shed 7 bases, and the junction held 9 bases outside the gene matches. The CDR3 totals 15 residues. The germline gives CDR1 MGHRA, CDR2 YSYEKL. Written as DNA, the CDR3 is TGCGCCAGCAGCCAATCCAGCGGGGCTCCAAATACGCAGTATTTT. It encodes CASSQSSGAPNTQYF.

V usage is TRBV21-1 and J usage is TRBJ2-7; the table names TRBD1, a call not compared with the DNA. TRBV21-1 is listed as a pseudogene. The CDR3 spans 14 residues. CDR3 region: CASSKEEQADLQYF. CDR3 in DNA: TGTGCCAGCAGCAAAGAAGAACAGGCTGATTTGCAGTACTTC.

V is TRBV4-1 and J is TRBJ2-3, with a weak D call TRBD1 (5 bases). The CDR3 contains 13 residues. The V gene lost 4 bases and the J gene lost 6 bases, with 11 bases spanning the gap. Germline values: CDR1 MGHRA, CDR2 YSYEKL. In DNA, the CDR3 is TGCGCCAGCAGCCCCGGTACAGGCGATACGCAGTATTTT. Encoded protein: CASSPGTGDTQYF.

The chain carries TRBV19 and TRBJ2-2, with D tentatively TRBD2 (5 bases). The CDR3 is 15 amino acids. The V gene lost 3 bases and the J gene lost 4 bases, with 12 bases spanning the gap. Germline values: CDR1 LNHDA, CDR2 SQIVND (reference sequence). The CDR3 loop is CASSISSPGTGELFF. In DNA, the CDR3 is TGTGCCAGTAGTATCTCTAGCCCGGGCACCGGGGAGCTGTTTTTT.

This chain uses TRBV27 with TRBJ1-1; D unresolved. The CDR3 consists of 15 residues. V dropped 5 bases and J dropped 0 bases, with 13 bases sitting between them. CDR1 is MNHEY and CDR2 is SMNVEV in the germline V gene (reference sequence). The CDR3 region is CASSPGGVVNTEAFF. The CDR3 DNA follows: TGTGCCAGCAGTCCAGGCGGGGTAGTGAACACTGAAGCTTTCTTT.

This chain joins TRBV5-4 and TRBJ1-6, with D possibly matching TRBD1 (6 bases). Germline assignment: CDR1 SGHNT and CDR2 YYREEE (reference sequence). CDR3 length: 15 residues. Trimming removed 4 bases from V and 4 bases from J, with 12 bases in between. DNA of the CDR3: TGTGCCAGCAGCCCGGACAGTACTTATAATTCACCCCTCCACTTT. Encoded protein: CASSPDSTYNSPLHF.

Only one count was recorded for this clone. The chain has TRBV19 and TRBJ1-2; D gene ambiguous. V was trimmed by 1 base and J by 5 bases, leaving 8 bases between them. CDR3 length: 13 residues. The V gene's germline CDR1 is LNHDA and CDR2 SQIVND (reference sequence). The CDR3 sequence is CASSIGTAYGYTF. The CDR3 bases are TGTGCCAGTAGTATAGGAACAGCTTATGGCTACACCTTC. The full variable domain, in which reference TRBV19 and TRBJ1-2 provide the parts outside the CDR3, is DGGITQSPKYLFRKEGQNVTLSCEQNLNHDAMYWYRQDPGQGLRLIYYSQIVNDFQKGDIAEGYSVSREKKESFPLTVTSAQKNPTAFYLCASSIGTAYGYTFGSGTRLTVV.

CDR3 protein: CATRTANEKLFF. The CDR3 DNA reads TGTGCCACTCGGACAGCAAATGAAAAACTGTTTTTT. The gene calls are TRBV2 and TRBJ1-4, with D possibly being TRBD1 (6 bases). Per the germline V gene, CDR1 is SNHLY and CDR2 is FYNNEI. The CDR3 consists of 12 residues. The ends were cut back, 10 bases at V and 5 bases at J, with 11 bases in the middle.